This T cell receptor (beta chain) derives from a study of Graves' ophthalmopathy and Graves' hyperthyroidism. Study-level points and caveats: Cross-validated, the 13-signature model showed 87.88%/81.08% sensitivity/specificity, and 80%/75% in the test set.

Amplification of TCR beta CDR3 regions used RNA transcripts. Following a first-round RT-PCR that used HTBI primers, a second-round multiplex PCR was carried out. TCRdb independently ran MiXCR on the multiplex PCR reads; one entry per CDR3 protein. This table has about 480,000 distinct CDR3 sequences, roughly an eighth appearing once. Ten or more counts support this clonotype. As yet, its antigen is unknown. Uncontrolled infections, pregnancy, lactation or other autoimmune diseases led to patient exclusion. The diagnosis was founded upon clinical symptoms, serum thyroxine, TRAb, thyroid ultrasound and orbital computed tomography. V lost 0 bases to trimming and J lost 5 bases, with 2 bases between them. The CDR3 is 12 amino acids.

The sequenced sample consisted of blood. The receptor was derived from a woman in her twenties or thirties with Graves' ophthalmopathy. The chain carries TRBV12-3 or TRBV12-4 and TRBJ1-5; D unresolved. CDR3 bases: TGTGCCAGCAGTTTAGCGTATCAGCCCCAGCATTTT. Amino acids: CASSLAYQPQHF.